This is a list of T cell receptor beta chains from one sample in a study of control samples from healthy donors and cancer patients. Some clones are missing from TCRdb's copy, which holds only in-frame ones; the method was immunoSEQ multiplex PCR. The sample records 90,000 to 150,000 clones, roughly 88% being singletons. Sequencing was done on a sample of blood. Receptor source: a man aged 35 to 55 in good health. Both conserved end residues are part of each CDR3. D genes are given only for firm matches. The size of a clone is reported for some rows only, either as once, few or many, or as a class for expanded clones.

d_gene	len	v_gene	j_gene	abundance	CDR3aa	CDR3nt
TRBD1	14	TRBV4-2	TRBJ2-2	.	CASSQGTGVGELFF	TGTGCCAGCAGCCAAGGTACAGGGGTTGGAGAGCTGTTTTTT
.	13	TRBV12-3/TRBV12-4	TRBJ1-2	.	CASSFIPGDGYTF	TGTGCCAGCAGTTTTATCCCAGGGGATGGCTACACCTTC
TRBD2	17	TRBV7-9	TRBJ2-1	.	CATPIPGLGGFFNEQFF	TGTGCCACCCCGATACCGGGACTAGGGGGGTTCTTTAATGAGCAGTTCTTC
TRBD1	15	TRBV5-1	TRBJ2-1	.	CASSVQDRRYNEQFF	TGCGCCAGCAGCGTGCAGGACAGGAGATACAATGAGCAGTTCTTC
TRBD1	17	TRBV30	TRBJ2-6	.	CAWQIGTGTAGANVLTF	TGTGCCTGGCAAATTGGGACAGGGACCGCTGGGGCCAACGTCCTGACTTTC
TRBD2	15	TRBV19	TRBJ2-3	.	CASSILAGATDTQYF	TGTGCCAGTAGTATCCTAGCGGGGGCGACAGATACGCAGTATTTT
.	11	TRBV6-5	TRBJ2-3	.	CASTLADTQYF	TGTGCCAGCACTCTGGCGGATACGCAGTATTTT
.	15	TRBV7-3	TRBJ2-3	.	CASSLLGGPGDTQYF	TGTGCCAGCAGCTTACTTGGGGGGCCCGGAGATACGCAGTATTTT
.	17	TRBV21-1	TRBJ1-3	once	CASSEDGAGDSGNTIYF	TGTGCCAGCAGCGAGGACGGGGCGGGGGACTCTGGAAACACCATATATTTT
TRBD1	15	TRBV4-1	TRBJ2-3	once	CASSPGTGVGDTQYF	TGCGCCAGCAGCCCCGGGACAGGGGTTGGGGATACGCAGTATTTT
TRBD2	15	TRBV6-6	TRBJ2-3	.	CASSYWRGGVDTQYF	TGTGCCAGCAGTTATTGGCGGGGGGGCGTAGATACGCAGTATTTT
.	14	TRBV5-1	TRBJ1-6	few	CASSFGTSNSPLHF	TGCGCCAGCAGCTTTGGGACAAGTAATTCACCCCTCCACTTT
.	16	TRBV18	TRBJ1-3	.	CASSPDRPYPGNTIYF	TGTGCCAGCTCTCCAGACAGACCCTACCCTGGAAACACCATATATTTT
.	15	TRBV18	TRBJ1-1	.	CASSPRMEGNTEAFF	TGTGCCAGCTCACCACGGATGGAGGGTAACACTGAAGCTTTCTTT
TRBD1	16	TRBV5-6	TRBJ1-5	.	CASSLMGQGYNQPQHF	TGTGCCAGCAGCTTGATGGGACAGGGGTACAATCAGCCCCAGCATTTT
TRBD2	16	TRBV24-1	TRBJ2-5	.	CATSDLGLAGEETQYF	TGTGCCACCAGTGATTTGGGTCTAGCGGGGGAAGAGACCCAGTACTTC
TRBD1	16	TRBV7-6	TRBJ2-7	few	CASSLTPGTGLGEQYF	TGTGCCAGCAGCTTGACTCCCGGGACAGGACTCGGCGAGCAGTACTTC
TRBD1	15	TRBV2	TRBJ2-5	.	CASSAQGQPQETQYF	TGTGCCAGCAGTGCGCAGGGACAGCCCCAAGAGACCCAGTACTTC
TRBD1	16	TRBV20-1	TRBJ1-1	.	CSASRDRGRIFTEAFF	TGCAGTGCTAGTAGGGACAGGGGGCGAATTTTCACTGAAGCTTTCTTT
TRBD1	15	TRBV5-4	TRBJ2-7	.	CASSSWDRKSYEQYF	TGTGCCAGCAGCTCCTGGGACAGGAAATCCTACGAGCAGTACTTC
.	13	TRBV4-2	TRBJ2-3	.	CASSQDVVDTQYF	TGTGCCAGCAGCCAAGATGTCGTAGATACGCAGTATTTT
.	16	TRBV21-1	TRBJ1-4	.	CASSEKTGTGGEKLFF	TGTGCCAGCAGCGAGAAAACCGGGACCGGAGGGGAAAAACTGTTTTTT
.	13	TRBV7-2	TRBJ1-1	.	CASSFKGSAEAFF	TGTGCCAGCAGCTTCAAGGGGAGCGCTGAAGCTTTCTTT
TRBD2	12	TRBV12-3/TRBV12-4	TRBJ2-5	.	CASSLLGGFLYF	TGTGCCAGCAGTTTGTTGGGGGGGTTCCTGTACTTC
.	16	TRBV27	TRBJ1-6	.	CASSFRRGSSNSPLHF	TGTGCCAGCAGTTTCAGGAGGGGATCGAGTAATTCACCCCTCCACTTT